One sample yielded the 10 T cell receptor beta chains listed below, sequenced in a study of blood T cell repertoires in COVID-19. The protocol was immunoSEQ multiplex PCR, while the TCRdb copy is restricted to in-frame clones and leaves out a portion. In the table there are about 83,000 clones, around 86% of which are singletons. The source material was peripheral blood. Receptor source: a man aged 80 or over with active or convalescent COVID-19.

This clone showed up just a few times. The V call is TRBV11-2, the J call TRBJ2-2; tentatively, D is TRBD2 (5 bases). V was clipped by 4 bases and J by 4 bases, with 7 bases between them. Germline values: CDR1 SGHAT, CDR2 FQNNGV. CDR3 length equals 13 residues. The CDR3 bases are TGTGCCAGCAGCTACGAGGGCACCGGGGAGCTGTTTTTT. It yields the protein CASSYEGTGELFF.

The chain recombines TRBV29-1 with TRBJ1-4, with 11 bases that match TRBD1. The CDR3 is 14 amino acids. Germline assignment: CDR1 SQVTM and CDR2 ANQGSEA. The V segment lost 4 bases and the J segment 2 bases; nucleotides outside the gene matches: 0. For the CDR3, the DNA is TGCAGCGTTGGGGACAGGGGGACTAATGAAAAACTGTTTTTT. Translation: CSVGDRGTNEKLFF.

This chain joins TRBV19 and TRBJ1-3, with D possibly TRBD1 on 5 matching bases. V was trimmed by 3 bases and J by 0 bases, leaving 15 bases between them. The CDR3 is made up of 17 amino acids. The germline V gene has CDR1 LNHDA and CDR2 SQIVND (reference sequence). CDR3 in amino acids: CASSIPGHPSSGNTIYF. CDR3 DNA: TGTGCCAGTAGTATTCCCGGACACCCGAGCTCTGGAAACACCATATATTTT.

The chain joins TRBV5-8 to TRBJ2-7; D is undetermined. Looked up from germline, CDR1 is SGHTS and CDR2 is YDEGEE. The CDR3 runs 12 residues. The ends were cut back, 2 bases at V and 6 bases at J, with 9 bases in the middle. The CDR3 region has the DNA TGTGCCAGCAGCTTTGTGGTAGCCGAGCAGTACGTC. This gives the protein CASSFVVAEQYV.

The genes are TRBV19 and TRBJ1-5; 7 bases map to TRBD1. Germline values: CDR1 LNHDA, CDR2 SQIVND (reference sequence). The V segment lost 9 bases and the J segment 4 bases; nucleotides outside the gene matches: 6. This CDR3 comprises 13 residues. DNA for the CDR3: TGTGCCAGCCAGGACAGGAGAAATCAGCCCCAGCATTTT. Encoded protein: CASQDRRNQPQHF.

The J gene is TRBJ2-1, the V gene TRBV7-8; 12 nucleotides match TRBD1. The junction had 2 bases not matched to a gene; V was cut back by 0 bases and J by 8 bases. Germline CDR1 reads SGHVS; CDR2 reads FQNEAQ. CDR3 length: 15 residues. CDR3 residues: CASSLAGTGGDEQFF. The CDR3 DNA follows: TGTGCCAGCAGCTTAGCCGGGACAGGGGGCGATGAGCAGTTCTTC.

The J gene is TRBJ1-3, the V gene TRBV5-6; 8 nucleotides match TRBD1. The CDR3 contains 15 residues. The germline V gene has CDR1 SGHDT and CDR2 YYEEEE. V trimming: 4 bases; J trimming: 2 bases; junction bases outside the gene matches: 5. The CDR3 region is CASSANRGAGNTIYF. CDR3 in DNA: TGTGCCAGCAGCGCTAACAGGGGGGCTGGAAACACCATATATTTT.

This sequence joins TRBV5-6 and TRBJ2-1; tentatively, D is TRBD2 (6 bases). The CDR3 length is 12 residues. Trimming shortened V by 3 bases and J by 7 bases, and 8 bases separated the two germline ends. CDR1 is SGHDT and CDR2 is YYEEEE in the germline V gene. The CDR3 loop reads CASSWGRNEQFF. The CDR3 coding sequence is TGTGCCAGCAGCTGGGGGAGGAATGAGCAGTTCTTC.

This chain joins TRBV19 and TRBJ1-2, with 10 bases fitting TRBD1. Germline-derived CDR1 and CDR2 are LNHDA and SQIVND (reference sequence). The CDR3 consists of 15 residues. After removal of 7 bases from V and 1 base from J, the junction contained 6 bases not matched to a gene. DNA for the CDR3: TGTGCCAGTAATGGGGACAGGGGCGGTAACTATGGCTACACCTTC. Residues: CASNGDRGGNYGYTF.

V gene TRBV18 combines with J gene TRBJ1-1, with D unresolved. V shed 1 base and J shed 0 bases, with 12 bases lying between them. Germline V gene data show CDR1 as KGHSH and CDR2 as LQKENI. This CDR3 is 16 amino acids long. CDR3 region: CASSPLPTTMNTEAFF. The CDR3 nucleotides are TGTGCCAGCTCACCACTTCCTACAACTATGAACACTGAAGCTTTCTTT.